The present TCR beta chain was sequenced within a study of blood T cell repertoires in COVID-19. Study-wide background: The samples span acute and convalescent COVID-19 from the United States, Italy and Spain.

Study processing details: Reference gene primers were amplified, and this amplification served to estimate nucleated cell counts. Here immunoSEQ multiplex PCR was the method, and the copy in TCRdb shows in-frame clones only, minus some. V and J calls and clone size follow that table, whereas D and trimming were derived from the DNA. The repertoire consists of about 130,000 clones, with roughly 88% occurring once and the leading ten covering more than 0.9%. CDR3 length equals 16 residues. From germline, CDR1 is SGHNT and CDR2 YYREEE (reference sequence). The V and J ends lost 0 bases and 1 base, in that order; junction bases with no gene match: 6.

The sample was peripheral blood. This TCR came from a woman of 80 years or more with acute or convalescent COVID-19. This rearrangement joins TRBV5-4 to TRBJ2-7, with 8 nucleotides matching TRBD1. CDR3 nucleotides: TGTGCCAGCAGCTTGGCCGCAGGGGGCCGATCCTACGAGCAGTACTTC. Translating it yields CASSLAAGGRSYEQYF.